This TCR beta chain came from a study of blood T cells in healthy people across ages. Looking at the study overall: Per two T cells, template switching captured roughly one barcoded beta molecule.

A word on this clonotype: The antigen remains undetermined.

V dropped 4 bases and J dropped 0 bases, with 6 bases sitting between them. This CDR3 spans 12 amino acids. Germline V lookup: CDR1 DFQATT, CDR2 SNEGSKA (reference sequence). PCR was performed a second time for about 6 to 11 cycles using a sample-barcoded 5' primer and a J-beta primer mix. TCRdb passed the 5' RACE reads through MiXCR, listing each CDR3 protein once. The sample holds roughly 500,000 distinct CDR3 sequences, 25% to 30% seen once. Every donor provided 9.5 to 10 milliliters of peripheral blood. The total RNA that was extracted per sample amounted to at least 5 micrograms. Whole-study findings and limits: Without sorted subsets, naive and antigen-experienced compartments could not be conclusively compared.

The sequenced sample consisted of blood. The chain employs TRBV20-1 and TRBJ1-1; unclear D gene. The TCR sequence derives from a woman in her sixties or seventies in good health. CDR3 in amino acids: CSAISLNTEAFF. DNA for the CDR3: TGCAGTGCTATTAGCCTGAACACTGAAGCTTTCTTT.